Listed below are T cell receptor beta chains from one sample, sequenced in a study of blood T cells in healthy people across ages. TCRdb processed the 5' RACE reads anew with MiXCR; each CDR3 protein has one entry. The table lists fewer than 1,200,000 distinct CDR3 sequences, approximately 25% of them singletons. These data also featured in a second study, about T cells of mothers and their children.

Input material: blood. These receptors all stem from a girl aged 2-10 years in good health. Both conserved end residues are part of each CDR3. Each record gives: J gene, D gene, clone size, V gene, CDR3 DNA, CDR3 protein. D genes are given only for firm matches. Size values are once, few and many counts, or a class for expanded clones, and some rows have none.

j_call: TRBJ2-5; d_call: .; clone_size: few; v_call: TRBV6-5; cdr3_nt: TGTGCCGCAGGGTACCAAGAGACCCAGTACTTC; cdr3_aa: CAAGYQETQYF
j_call: TRBJ2-1; d_call: TRBD2; clone_size: few; v_call: TRBV7-2; cdr3_nt: TGTGCCAGCAGCCCTGGACTAGCGGGGTGGTATGAGCAGTTCTTC; cdr3_aa: CASSPGLAGWYEQFF
j_call: TRBJ1-2; d_call: .; clone_size: few; v_call: TRBV14; cdr3_nt: TGTGCCAGCAGCCTGGGCAGGACAGATGGCTACACCTTC; cdr3_aa: CASSLGRTDGYTF
j_call: TRBJ2-5; d_call: .; clone_size: .; v_call: TRBV6-1; cdr3_nt: TGTGCCAGCAGTGTAATGGCTTATGAGACCCAGTACTTC; cdr3_aa: CASSVMAYETQYF
j_call: TRBJ1-5; d_call: .; clone_size: few; v_call: TRBV12-3/TRBV12-4; cdr3_nt: TGTGCCAGCAGTTTGGGACCCACAGGAATCAATCAGCCCCAGCATTTT; cdr3_aa: CASSLGPTGINQPQHF
j_call: TRBJ2-5; d_call: .; clone_size: many; v_call: TRBV12-3/TRBV12-4; cdr3_nt: TGTGCCAGCAGTGGGACTGAGGAGACCCAGTACTTC; cdr3_aa: CASSGTEETQYF
j_call: TRBJ2-5; d_call: TRBD2; clone_size: few; v_call: TRBV7-8; cdr3_nt: TGTGCCAGCAGCCACCCCGGGGAGGGGCCATCGGCCCAGTACTTC; cdr3_aa: CASSHPGEGPSAQYF
j_call: TRBJ2-3; d_call: .; clone_size: .; v_call: TRBV29-1; cdr3_nt: TGCAGCGTTTCCGCTGTCCTCTTAGATACGCAGTATTTT; cdr3_aa: CSVSAVLLDTQYF
j_call: TRBJ1-2; d_call: .; clone_size: few; v_call: TRBV5-1; cdr3_nt: TGCGCCAACAGCTTGTCCCCGCACCATAGACAGTCGCCCTATGGCTACACCTTC; cdr3_aa: CANSLSPHHRQSPYGYTF
j_call: TRBJ1-2; d_call: TRBD1; clone_size: .; v_call: TRBV5-6; cdr3_nt: TGTGCCAGCACCGGCCGGGACAGGATCTATGGCTACACCTTC; cdr3_aa: CASTGRDRIYGYTF
j_call: TRBJ2-5; d_call: TRBD1; clone_size: .; v_call: TRBV12-3/TRBV12-4; cdr3_nt: TGTGCCAGCAGCCGCGACAATTGGACAGGGGAGATCTTC; cdr3_aa: CASSRDNWTGEIF
j_call: TRBJ1-1; d_call: .; clone_size: few; v_call: TRBV9; cdr3_nt: TGTGCCAGCAGCGCCCCAAGGGCCCCGACAGCTTTCTTT; cdr3_aa: CASSAPRAPTAFF
j_call: TRBJ1-5; d_call: .; clone_size: .; v_call: TRBV28; cdr3_nt: TGTGCCAGCAGGGAGGACAGCTTCAATCAGCCCCAGCATTTT; cdr3_aa: CASREDSFNQPQHF
j_call: TRBJ2-7; d_call: TRBD1; clone_size: .; v_call: TRBV28; cdr3_nt: TGTGCCAGCAGACCTCAGGGACAGACCTCTGAGCAGTACTTC; cdr3_aa: CASRPQGQTSEQYF
j_call: TRBJ2-7; d_call: TRBD2; clone_size: .; v_call: TRBV3-1; cdr3_nt: TGTGCCAGCAGCCAAGCTCCAGCGGGAGGGCCGGGGGAGCAGTACTTC; cdr3_aa: CASSQAPAGGPGEQYF
j_call: TRBJ2-6; d_call: .; clone_size: few; v_call: TRBV12-3/TRBV12-4; cdr3_nt: TGTGCCAGCATAAGTGGGGCCAACGTCCTGACTTTC; cdr3_aa: CASISGANVLTF
j_call: TRBJ2-7; d_call: .; clone_size: once; v_call: TRBV4-3; cdr3_nt: TGCGCCAGCAGCTTCGGGCCTGCGGTTATCGACGAGCAGTACTTC; cdr3_aa: CASSFGPAVIDEQYF
j_call: TRBJ2-1; d_call: .; clone_size: few; v_call: TRBV4-1; cdr3_nt: TGCGCCAGCAGCCAATGGGGGTCGGGGCGTGAGCAGTTCTTC; cdr3_aa: CASSQWGSGREQFF
j_call: TRBJ2-7; d_call: .; clone_size: few; v_call: TRBV29-1; cdr3_nt: TGCAGCGTTGGCCCGGGCCTTGAGTGGGAGCAGTACTTC; cdr3_aa: CSVGPGLEWEQYF
j_call: TRBJ2-2; d_call: .; clone_size: few; v_call: TRBV5-1; cdr3_nt: TGCGCCAGCAGCTTGGCCAAGACTAGGGACACCGGGGAGCTGTTTTTT; cdr3_aa: CASSLAKTRDTGELFF
j_call: TRBJ2-7; d_call: .; clone_size: .; v_call: TRBV3-1; cdr3_nt: TGTGCCAGCAGCCGAACCCCTTTGGACGAGCAGTACTTC; cdr3_aa: CASSRTPLDEQYF
j_call: TRBJ2-7; d_call: .; clone_size: .; v_call: TRBV29-1; cdr3_nt: TGCAGCGTACTGGAGGGCGATTACGAGCAGTACTTC; cdr3_aa: CSVLEGDYEQYF
j_call: TRBJ1-1; d_call: .; clone_size: .; v_call: TRBV6-2/TRBV6-3; cdr3_nt: TGTGCCAGCGCCCGATTCAAGACAGGACCTAACACTGAAGCTTTCTTT; cdr3_aa: CASARFKTGPNTEAFF
j_call: TRBJ2-7; d_call: TRBD2; clone_size: .; v_call: TRBV28; cdr3_nt: TGTGCCAGCAGAGCGAGCGGGGGGTCCTACGAGCAGTACTTC; cdr3_aa: CASRASGGSYEQYF
j_call: TRBJ1-2; d_call: TRBD1; clone_size: .; v_call: TRBV7-9; cdr3_nt: TGTGCCAGCAGCAATCAGGGGGTGCTTAACTATGGCTACACCTTC; cdr3_aa: CASSNQGVLNYGYTF
j_call: TRBJ2-5; d_call: TRBD2; clone_size: .; v_call: TRBV7-9; cdr3_nt: TGTGCCAGCAGCTCGGGACTAGCGGGAGGCTGGGGGACCCAGTACTTC; cdr3_aa: CASSSGLAGGWGTQYF
j_call: TRBJ1-4; d_call: .; clone_size: .; v_call: TRBV19; cdr3_nt: TGTGCCAGTACGGACCAATTCCGGGGGTATGAAAAACTGTTTTTT; cdr3_aa: CASTDQFRGYEKLFF
j_call: TRBJ2-5; d_call: TRBD2; clone_size: few; v_call: TRBV28; cdr3_nt: TGTGCCAGCAGTCGAGAGGGACTATCGGAGACCCAGTACTTC; cdr3_aa: CASSREGLSETQYF
j_call: TRBJ1-5; d_call: .; clone_size: .; v_call: TRBV24-1; cdr3_nt: TGTGCCACCTCGGGGGGAAATCAGCCCCAGCATTTT; cdr3_aa: CATSGGNQPQHF
j_call: TRBJ1-2; d_call: .; clone_size: .; v_call: TRBV5-1; cdr3_nt: TGCGCCAGCAGCTCCCCTTCTGGAGATGGCTACACCTTC; cdr3_aa: CASSSPSGDGYTF
j_call: TRBJ2-1; d_call: .; clone_size: many; v_call: TRBV6-5; cdr3_nt: TGTGCCAGCAGTTACGACAGCTCCTACAATGAGCAGTTCTTC; cdr3_aa: CASSYDSSYNEQFF
j_call: TRBJ2-5; d_call: .; clone_size: few; v_call: TRBV29-1; cdr3_nt: TGCAGCGTCCGGACAGATCAAGAGACCCAGTACTTC; cdr3_aa: CSVRTDQETQYF
j_call: TRBJ2-1; d_call: TRBD2; clone_size: .; v_call: TRBV12-3/TRBV12-4; cdr3_nt: TGTGCCAGCCAGAGGAGATCGGTAGCGGGAATCAATGAGCAGTTCTTC; cdr3_aa: CASQRRSVAGINEQFF
j_call: TRBJ2-7; d_call: .; clone_size: .; v_call: TRBV4-3; cdr3_nt: TGCGCCAGCAGCCCCCATGGGGGACGGGGGTACGAGCAGTACTTC; cdr3_aa: CASSPHGGRGYEQYF
j_call: TRBJ2-7; d_call: TRBD1; clone_size: .; v_call: TRBV29-1; cdr3_nt: TGCAGCGCATGGACAGGGAGTCCCTACGAGCAGTACTTC; cdr3_aa: CSAWTGSPYEQYF
j_call: TRBJ2-7; d_call: TRBD1; clone_size: .; v_call: TRBV29-1; cdr3_nt: TGCAGCGCCTCTTGGACAGGGTCCTACGAGCAGTACTTC; cdr3_aa: CSASWTGSYEQYF
j_call: TRBJ2-1; d_call: .; clone_size: .; v_call: TRBV4-1; cdr3_nt: TGCGCCAGCAGCCACCTCATCGAGCAGTTCTTC; cdr3_aa: CASSHLIEQFF
j_call: TRBJ2-5; d_call: .; clone_size: .; v_call: TRBV3-1; cdr3_nt: TGTGCCAGCAGCCAAGATGTAAGCGTCCGGAAGACCCAGTACTTC; cdr3_aa: CASSQDVSVRKTQYF
j_call: TRBJ2-7; d_call: .; clone_size: .; v_call: TRBV20-1; cdr3_nt: TGCAGTGCGCGAGGGGCCACCGGGACTCATACCTACGAGCAGTACTTC; cdr3_aa: CSARGATGTHTYEQYF
j_call: TRBJ2-3; d_call: TRBD2; clone_size: .; v_call: TRBV9; cdr3_nt: TGTGCCAGCAGCGCGGCCTTGCGGGGGGGCCAAGATACGCAGTATTTT; cdr3_aa: CASSAALRGGQDTQYF
j_call: TRBJ1-2; d_call: .; clone_size: .; v_call: TRBV7-3; cdr3_nt: TGTGCCAGCAGCTTAGTCCCGGGACTCAACTATGGCTACACCTTC; cdr3_aa: CASSLVPGLNYGYTF
j_call: TRBJ2-3; d_call: .; clone_size: .; v_call: TRBV20-1; cdr3_nt: TGCAGTGCTAGAGATCCTACAGATACGCAGTATTTT; cdr3_aa: CSARDPTDTQYF
j_call: TRBJ1-2; d_call: .; clone_size: .; v_call: TRBV7-9; cdr3_nt: TGTGCCAGCAGCCCAGTAAGGGGGGGAGATAACTATGGCTACACCTTC; cdr3_aa: CASSPVRGGDNYGYTF
j_call: TRBJ2-2; d_call: .; clone_size: .; v_call: TRBV5-1; cdr3_nt: TGCGCCAGCAGCACAATAGGGTCGTACGGCGGGGAGCTGTTTTTT; cdr3_aa: CASSTIGSYGGELFF
j_call: TRBJ1-1; d_call: .; clone_size: .; v_call: TRBV20-1; cdr3_nt: TGCAGTGCTAGGGAACGGGTCAGGGGATCGAACACTGAAGCTTTCTTT; cdr3_aa: CSARERVRGSNTEAFF
j_call: TRBJ2-2; d_call: TRBD1; clone_size: few; v_call: TRBV12-3/TRBV12-4; cdr3_nt: TGTGCCAGCAGTTTCACGTACCGGGGCCGACAGGGGCCGAGGCTGTTTTTT; cdr3_aa: CASSFTYRGRQGPRLFF
j_call: TRBJ2-1; d_call: TRBD2; clone_size: few; v_call: TRBV5-6; cdr3_nt: TGTGCCAGCAGCTGGAAAGTAGCGGGAGGGTACAATGAGCAGTTCTTC; cdr3_aa: CASSWKVAGGYNEQFF
j_call: TRBJ1-1; d_call: .; clone_size: .; v_call: TRBV29-1; cdr3_nt: TGCAGCGTTAGGGAGGGCACTGAAGCTTTCTTT; cdr3_aa: CSVREGTEAFF
j_call: TRBJ2-1; d_call: .; clone_size: .; v_call: TRBV4-1; cdr3_nt: TGCGCCAGCAGCCTAAAGATAGACGGGGGTGAGCAGTTCTTC; cdr3_aa: CASSLKIDGGEQFF
j_call: TRBJ2-7; d_call: .; clone_size: .; v_call: TRBV6-1; cdr3_nt: TGTGCCAGCAGGCTAGCGGACAGCTCCTACGAGCAGTACTTC; cdr3_aa: CASRLADSSYEQYF
j_call: TRBJ2-7; d_call: .; clone_size: .; v_call: TRBV25-1; cdr3_nt: TGTGCCACCCACCCTGGGGGCTCCTACGAGCAGTACTTC; cdr3_aa: CATHPGGSYEQYF
j_call: TRBJ2-1; d_call: .; clone_size: .; v_call: TRBV5-1; cdr3_nt: TGCGCCAGCAGCCAAGACAGAGCCGCAGAGCAGTTCTTC; cdr3_aa: CASSQDRAAEQFF
j_call: TRBJ1-1; d_call: .; clone_size: .; v_call: TRBV7-9; cdr3_nt: TGTGCCAGCAGCTTAGGAGGGGGGAAAAACACTGAAGCTTTCTTT; cdr3_aa: CASSLGGGKNTEAFF
j_call: TRBJ2-1; d_call: TRBD2; clone_size: few; v_call: TRBV6-2/TRBV6-3; cdr3_nt: TGTGCCAGCAGAATACTAGCGGGCCTTGAGCAGTTCTTC; cdr3_aa: CASRILAGLEQFF
j_call: TRBJ2-3; d_call: TRBD1; clone_size: .; v_call: TRBV3-1; cdr3_nt: TGTGCCAGCAGCCAGGGACAGGGGTTGATCACAGATACGCAGTATTTT; cdr3_aa: CASSQGQGLITDTQYF
j_call: TRBJ2-7; d_call: TRBD2; clone_size: .; v_call: TRBV7-9; cdr3_nt: TGTGCCAGCAGCCCCTGGACTAGCGGGACTATAGAGCAGTACTTC; cdr3_aa: CASSPWTSGTIEQYF
j_call: TRBJ2-3; d_call: .; clone_size: .; v_call: TRBV7-2; cdr3_nt: TGTGCCAGCAGCTCGAGGCGGGACACCACCACAGATACGCAGTATTTT; cdr3_aa: CASSSRRDTTTDTQYF